This T cell receptor beta chain was identified in a study of OX40 agonist ivuxolimab in advanced cancers. Study at large: The study enrolled dose-escalation patients with hepatocellular carcinoma, melanoma, renal cell or head and neck cancer. Prior therapy, whether anti-PD-1, anti-PD-L1 or anti-CTLA-4, was allowed, and 30% to 40% had some. The study, taken as a whole, reports: Dose levels from 0.1 to 3.0 mg/kg saw CD4+ and CD8+ blood T cells expand clonally by week 6.

Clones were sequenced by immunoSEQ multiplex PCR, and TCRdb holds only the in-frame ones, with some missing. The table has about 32,000 clones, about 83% seen once; the top ten hold 15% to 25%. Note on this clone: Antigen specificity is unknown.

Deletions cut 4 bases from V and 6 bases from J, with 19 bases between. Per the germline V gene, CDR1 is SGHDT and CDR2 is YYEEEE. CDR3 size: 16 residues. Sampling of blood occurred at baseline, cycle 4 day 1, and cycle 7 day 1. This chain joins TRBV5-6 and TRBJ1-4, with D perhaps TRBD1 (5 bases). Specimen: CD4+ or CD8+ T cells sorted from blood, collected in a trial of the OX40 agonist ivuxolimab. The TCR comes from an adult with an advanced solid tumor such as melanoma, head and neck, liver or kidney cancer. CDR3: CASSPWEGFGDEKLFF. The CDR3 DNA is TGTGCCAGCAGCCCTTGGGAGGGGTTTGGTGATGAAAAACTGTTTTTT.